The 25 T cell receptor beta chains below were found in one sample sequenced in a study of blood T cells in healthy people across ages. Alongside a J-beta primer mix, a sample-barcoded 5' primer served in a second PCR lasting about 7 to 12 cycles. TCRdb called the 5' RACE reads again in MiXCR, with one record for every CDR3 protein. Counted here are almost 300,000 distinct CDR3 sequences, roughly 26% occurring once; the ten biggest clones make up 25% to 30%. Sequencing was done on a sample of blood. The receptors shown here come from a woman aged 70-85 years in good health.

This clonotype appeared a few times. V is TRBV7-2 and J is TRBJ2-1; TRBD2 aligns across 13 bases. CDR3 length: 14 amino acids. CDR1 and CDR2 (germline): SGHTA, FQGNSA. V gave up 5 bases and J gave up 9 bases; unmatched junction bases: 4. As DNA, the CDR3 is TGTGCCAGCAGCAGGGGACTAGCGGGATTTGAGCAGTTCTTC. Residues: CASSRGLAGFEQFF.

The table lists this clonotype with a few counts. The CDR3 here is CASSYSSSGYEQYF. CDR3 in DNA: TGTGCCAGCAGTTACTCTTCTAGCGGCTACGAGCAGTACTTC. The chain couples TRBV6-6 to TRBJ2-7; 7 bases agree with TRBD2. There are 14 residues in the CDR3. The ends lost 0 bases at V and 3 bases at J; junction bases unmatched: 2. Germline CDR1 is MNHNY and CDR2 is SVGAGI (reference sequence).

J is TRBJ2-7 and V is TRBV10-3, with TRBD2 matching 10 bases. Unmatched junction bases numbered 17, after V lost 9 bases and J lost 6 bases. Per the germline V gene, CDR1 is ENHRY and CDR2 is SYGVKD. CDR3 size: 16 residues. The CDR3 reads CAMGAASGSASLEQYF. The DNA for the CDR3 is TGTGCCATGGGGGCGGCTAGCGGGAGTGCTTCCCTCGAGCAGTACTTC.

DNA for the CDR3: TGTGCCAGCAGTCGAATGACAGGGAGCACAGATACGCAGTATTTT. Protein: CASSRMTGSTDTQYF. This rearrangement joins TRBV28 to TRBJ2-3, with 7 bases that match TRBD1. There are 15 residues in the CDR3. Germline assignment: CDR1 MDHEN and CDR2 SYDVKM. J was trimmed by 0 bases and V by 5 bases; bases with no gene match: 5.

This clonotype was detected ten times or more. The chain has TRBV20-1 and TRBJ2-1; D is uncertain. The CDR3 is made up of 10 amino acids. CDR1 is DFQATT, CDR2 SNEGSKA, per germline (reference sequence). The V gene lost 6 bases and the J gene lost 6 bases, with 6 bases spanning the gap. CDR3 DNA: TGCAGTGCAGCTAGCAATGAGCAGTTCTTC. It codes for CSAASNEQFF.

The rearrangement joins TRBV6-6 to TRBJ1-5, with 7 nucleotides matching TRBD1. The CDR3 consists of 16 residues. V shed 2 bases, J shed 0 bases, and the junction held 4 bases outside the gene matches. Germline CDR1 is MNHNY and CDR2 is SVGAGI (reference sequence). The CDR3 spells CASSYKGQRSNQPQHF. The CDR3 DNA is TGTGCCAGCAGTTACAAGGGACAGCGTAGCAATCAGCCCCAGCATTTT.

The genes are TRBV12-3 or TRBV12-4 and TRBJ2-1; either TRBD1 or TRBD2 may fit D (6 bases each). The V gene lost 9 bases and the J gene lost 12 bases, with 12 bases spanning the gap. There are 10 residues in the CDR3. In DNA, the CDR3 is TGTGCCAGACAGGGACTTTGGCAGTTCTTC. Translating gives CARQGLWQFF.

The chain recombines TRBV5-1 with TRBJ2-3, with D possibly being TRBD1 or TRBD2 (6 bases each). This CDR3 is 17 amino acids long. CDR1 is SGHRS and CDR2 is YFSETQ in the germline V gene. Trimming took off 3 bases at V and 2 bases at J, with 19 bases between the two ends. The CDR3 DNA reads TGCGCCAGCAGCTGGAATTTGCGGGACATATACACAGATACGCAGTATTTT. Amino acids: CASSWNLRDIYTDTQYF.

This clonotype was detected a few times. The chain couples TRBV25-1 to TRBJ2-7, with D possibly TRBD1 on 6 matching bases. The length of the CDR3 is 15 residues. Trimming took 2 bases from V and 1 from J, leaving 12 bases between them. Germline CDR1 is MGHDK and CDR2 is SYGVNS. In DNA form, the CDR3 reads TGTGCCAGCAGTGAAGTGGGGGCCCATTCCTACGAGCAGTACTTC. Translating it yields CASSEVGAHSYEQYF.

This clonotype turned up a few times. The rearrangement uses TRBV5-1 and TRBJ2-5; no reliable D call. The J call may be mistaken, given a closer DNA end match to TRBJ2-7. This CDR3 is 11 amino acids long. In germline, CDR1 is SGHRS, CDR2 YFSETQ. DNA of the CDR3: TGCGCCAGCAGCTTAGCTGACGAGCAGTACTTC. Protein: CASSLADEQYF.

This clonotype came up a few times. The chain is built from TRBV5-6 and TRBJ2-5, with D possibly called TRBD1 or TRBD2 (5 bases each). The J call may be in error: the DNA end matches TRBJ2-1 better. Germline CDR1 SGHDT, CDR2 YYEEEE. This CDR3 spans 14 amino acids. The CDR3 sequence is CASRWGREAGEQFF. CDR3 DNA: TGTGCCAGCAGGTGGGGGAGAGAGGCCGGTGAGCAGTTCTTC.

CDR3 sequence reads: CSVELLAAGGGDEQFF. CDR3 nucleotide sequence: TGCAGCGTTGAGCTCTTAGCGGCAGGGGGTGGGGATGAGCAGTTCTTC. The chain links TRBV29-1 to TRBJ2-1, with a weak D call TRBD1 (7 bases). V shed 3 bases and J shed 8 bases, with 23 bases lying between them. This CDR3 has 16 residues. CDR1 and CDR2 from the germline V gene are SQVTM and ANQGSEA.

The chain combines TRBV9 with TRBJ2-1; D may be TRBD1 (6 bases). The CDR3 is 17 residues long. Germline CDR1 SGDLS, CDR2 YYNGEE. V shed 4 bases and J shed 9 bases, with 26 bases lying between them. CDR3 in DNA: TGTGCCAGCAGCCCCCTCCCGCCTGAGGGGGTATTGGGTGAGCAGTTCTTC. This sequence encodes CASSPLPPEGVLGEQFF.

This clonotype turned up a few times. The chain has TRBV6-2 or TRBV6-3 and TRBJ2-5; 10 nucleotides align to TRBD1. The J call may be in error: the DNA end matches TRBJ2-1 better. There are 14 residues in the CDR3. CDR1 and CDR2 from the germline V gene are MNHEY and SVGEGT. The CDR3 loop is CASSRDRGQDEQFF. The DNA for the CDR3 is TGTGCCAGCAGTAGGGACAGGGGTCAAGATGAGCAGTTCTTC.

The chain joins TRBV12-5 to TRBJ2-7; D remains unclear. Judging by the DNA end, TRBJ2-5 fits better; the J call may be wrong. Germline loops: CDR1 LGHNT, CDR2 FRNRAP. The CDR3 loop spans 15 amino acids. Here the CDR3 reads CASGLGQLFQETQYF. DNA of the CDR3: TGTGCTAGTGGTTTGGGTCAGCTGTTCCAAGAGACCCAGTACTTC.

The chain uses TRBV27 and TRBJ1-1; the D gene is possibly TRBD1 (6 bases). CDR3 length: 14 amino acids. CDR1 and CDR2 (germline): MNHEY, SMNVEV (reference sequence). Trimming took off 3 bases at V and 1 base at J, with 9 bases between the two ends. The CDR3 reads CASSFGGRNTEAFF. The CDR3 DNA reads TGTGCCAGCAGTTTCGGGGGGCGGAACACTGAAGCTTTCTTT.

The chain combines TRBV12-3 or TRBV12-4 with TRBJ2-4; D is uncertain. Trimming stripped 5 bases from V and 0 bases from J, with 8 bases between. The CDR3 has 14 amino acids. The CDR3 coding sequence is TGTGCCAGCAGTGCCGGCATAGCCAAAAACATTCAGTACTTC. Translating it yields CASSAGIAKNIQYF.

V usage is TRBV9 and J usage is TRBJ2-2, with D maybe TRBD1 (5 bases). The length of the CDR3 is 16 residues. V lost 3 bases and J lost 1, with 13 bases in between. CDR1 and CDR2 from the germline V gene are SGDLS and YYNGEE. The CDR3 DNA reads as TGTGCCAGCAGCGCGCGACAGCCCGGGAACACCGGGGAGCTGTTTTTT. Translated, it gives CASSARQPGNTGELFF. Combining the CDR3 with reference TRBV9 and TRBJ2-2 gives the whole variable domain DSGVTQTPKHLITATGQRVTLRCSPRSGDLSVYWYQQSLDQGLQFLIQYYNGEERAKGNILERFSAQQFPDLHSELNLSSLELGDSALYFCASSARQPGNTGELFFGEGSRLTVL.

Only one count was recorded for this clonotype. One end of the junction is discordant with germline, which a read error may explain. V gene TRBV7-7 combines with J gene TRBJ2-5; D is uncertain. Germline V gene data show CDR1 as SSHAT and CDR2 as FNYEAQ (reference sequence). The CDR3 is 13 residues long. CDR3 protein: CASSLELKETQYF. Written as DNA, the CDR3 is TGTGCTAGCAGCTTAGAGTTGAAAGAGACCCAGTACTTC.

This clonotype came up many times. The chain links TRBV29-1 to TRBJ2-1, with 7 nucleotides matching TRBD2. CDR1 SQVTM and CDR2 ANQGSEA come from the germline V gene. The length of the CDR3 is 14 residues. Germline trimming cut 1 base from V and 8 bases from J; bases unmatched to any gene: 8. The CDR3 sequence: CSVEGSGNYYEQFF. The CDR3 region has the DNA TGCAGCGTTGAAGGGAGCGGGAATTATTATGAGCAGTTCTTC.

V is TRBV10-3 and J is TRBJ2-1, with 8 bases aligning to TRBD1. The CDR3 is 15 amino acids. CDR1 and CDR2 (germline): ENHRY, SYGVKD. J lost 0 bases, V lost 4 bases, and 2 bases had no gene match. Written as DNA, the CDR3 is TGTGCCATCAGTGGAGGACAGGGCTCCTACAATGAGCAGTTCTTC. It is translated as CAISGGQGSYNEQFF.

This clonotype was picked up a small number of times. This chain links TRBV6-1 with TRBJ1-6; maybe TRBD1 (5 bases). Trimming cost V 5 bases and J 5 bases, with 16 bases left between them. This CDR3 has 16 amino acids. Germline assignment: CDR1 MNHNS and CDR2 SASEGT. CDR3 protein: CASSPNDRSDNSPLHF. The CDR3 DNA sequence: TGTGCCAGCAGTCCCAACGACAGATCCGATAATTCACCCCTCCACTTT.

This clonotype has more than one count but fewer than ten. The V and J genes are TRBV27 and TRBJ2-7; unclear D gene. Per the germline V gene, CDR1 is MNHEY and CDR2 is SMNVEV (reference sequence). The CDR3 totals 15 residues. The germline V and J ends were trimmed by 6 bases and 3 bases, with 18 bases remaining between them. CDR3 nucleotides: TGTGCCAGCAGAACAATGGGGTACACCTACTACGAGCAGTACTTC. This gives the protein CASRTMGYTYYEQYF.

This clonotype was seen a few times. The chain employs TRBV20-1 and TRBJ2-1; 8 nucleotides agree with TRBD2. The CDR3 is made up of 13 amino acids. V was clipped by 5 bases and J by 4 bases; unmatched bases: 4. Germline CDR1 and CDR2: DFQATT and SNEGSKA (reference sequence). This CDR3 is CSAYSGVYNEQFF. The CDR3, as DNA: TGCAGTGCTTATAGCGGGGTGTACAATGAGCAGTTCTTC.

This clonotype was seen repeatedly, ten times or more. V is TRBV10-3 and J is TRBJ2-5; D is ambiguous. The CDR3 is 11 amino acids. Germline assignment: CDR1 ENHRY and CDR2 SYGVKD. Trimming took off 8 bases at V and 4 bases at J, with 8 bases between the two ends. CDR3 sequence: CAIGVTETQYF. CDR3 coding DNA: TGTGCCATCGGCGTCACAGAGACCCAGTACTTC.